The 26 T cell receptor beta chains presented below share a single source sample, sequenced in a study of beta chain features in type 1 diabetes. Since all of the isolated RNA was reverse transcribed, expressed TCRB transcripts were what got sequenced. Sequencing was performed with immunoSEQ multiplex PCR; in TCRdb, only in-frame clones are kept and a portion is missing. Of roughly 400,000 clones listed, about 14% are singletons. Sequencing was performed on naive CD4+ T cells from blood. The receptors shown here come from a woman in her late teens or twenties in good health.

The CDR3 nucleotides are TGCGCCAGCAGTCAATCGTCCAGTTATGGCTACACCTTC. Translated: CASSQSSSYGYTF. The genes are TRBV23-1 and TRBJ1-2; no reliable D call. TRBV23-1 is known as an ORF, though its function is uncertain. This CDR3 comprises 13 residues. V was pared by 0 bases and J by 5 bases, with 7 bases between.

A few counts support this clone. J is TRBJ1-3 and V is TRBV29-1, with a possible D match to TRBD1 (6 bases). This CDR3 has 12 amino acids. The ends were cut back, 4 bases at V and 7 bases at J, with 11 bases in the middle. The V gene's germline CDR1 is SQVTM and CDR2 ANQGSEA. The CDR3 nucleotides read TGCAGCGTTGGGACAGACGGGAACACCATATATTTT. Amino acids: CSVGTDGNTIYF.

This clone was counted a few times. The chain uses TRBV30 and TRBJ2-4, with TRBD2 matching 10 bases. Germline CDR1 and CDR2: GTSNPN and SVGIG (reference sequence). V dropped 2 bases and J dropped 6; count of bases not matched to a gene: 13. The CDR3 has 17 amino acids. CDR3 protein: CAWSLSLGVAGGNIQYF. In nucleotides, the CDR3 is TGTGCCTGGAGTCTCTCTCTCGGGGTAGCGGGAGGAAACATTCAGTACTTC.

The CDR3 sequence is CASAGRSQETQYF. In nucleotides, the CDR3 is TGTGCCTCCGCGGGTAGGAGCCAAGAGACCCAGTACTTC. This rearrangement joins TRBV30 to TRBJ2-5, with a tentative D call TRBD2 (5 bases). Trimming left V 7 bases short and J 1 base short, with 13 bases between. CDR1 is GTSNPN, CDR2 SVGIG, per germline (reference sequence). CDR3 length: 13 residues.

This clone was recorded a few times. This chain uses TRBV28 with TRBJ2-7; 11 nucleotides line up with TRBD2. The junction had 7 bases not matched to a gene; V was cut back by 2 bases and J by 4 bases. Germline V lookup: CDR1 MDHEN, CDR2 SYDVKM. The CDR3 totals 16 residues. The CDR3 DNA sequence: TGTGCCAGCAGTTTAGGAGCTAGCGGGAGGACTTACGAGCAGTACTTC. It specifies CASSLGASGRTYEQYF.

The rearrangement links TRBV30 to TRBJ1-2; no clear D gene. The CDR3 is made up of 12 amino acids. Germline values: CDR1 GTSNPN, CDR2 SVGIG (reference sequence). Trimming removed 2 bases from V and 4 bases from J, with 8 bases in between. The CDR3 bases are TGTGCCTGGAGTCCACAGTCCTATGGCTACACCTTC. It translates to CAWSPQSYGYTF.

V usage is TRBV4-3 and J usage is TRBJ2-2; TRBD1 agrees at 7 bases. V shed 4 bases and J 7 bases; nucleotides not matched to a gene: 0. The germline gives CDR1 LGHNA, CDR2 YSLEER. The CDR3 is made up of 12 amino acids. The CDR3: CASSRQGGELFF. The CDR3 DNA sequence: TGCGCCAGCAGCCGACAGGGCGGGGAGCTGTTTTTT.

The V gene is TRBV29-1, the J gene TRBJ2-5; D uncertain. V was clipped by 3 bases and J by 7 bases, with 18 bases between them. The germline CDR1 and CDR2 sequences are SQVTM and ANQGSEA. The CDR3 is made up of 14 amino acids. The CDR3, as DNA: TGCAGCGTTGACCGCGACTCAACCTATGGGACCCAGTACTTC. Protein sequence: CSVDRDSTYGTQYF.

This clone came up a few times. The CDR3 protein is CASASVGSEQYF. CDR3 in DNA: TGTGCTAGTGCCTCCGTGGGCTCCGAGCAGTACTTC. The chain combines TRBV12-5 with TRBJ2-7; no definite D call. The CDR3 runs 12 residues. Germline CDR1 LGHNT, CDR2 FRNRAP. Trimming took 7 bases from V and 6 from J, leaving 13 bases between them.

The chain joins TRBV7-2 to TRBJ2-7; D is possibly TRBD1 (6 bases). Trimming shortened V by 3 bases and J by 4 bases, and 13 bases separated the two germline ends. The germline CDR1 and CDR2 sequences are SGHTA and FQGNSA. This CDR3 contains 14 residues. Here the CDR3 reads CASSFRTAEYEQYF. The CDR3 DNA follows: TGTGCCAGCAGCTTTCGGACAGCAGAATACGAGCAGTACTTC.

The V call is TRBV29-1, the J call TRBJ2-7, with a weak D call TRBD1 (5 bases). Trimming removed 7 bases from V and 6 bases from J, with 22 bases in between. The CDR3 covers 14 residues. Germline V gene lookup returns CDR1 SQVTM and CDR2 ANQGSEA. In DNA form, the CDR3 reads TGCAGCGCTCTTCGCTTTCAGGGTTTGGGCGAGCAGTACTTC. Its translation: CSALRFQGLGEQYF.

The chain links TRBV30 to TRBJ1-5, with D possibly being TRBD1 (5 bases). V was cut by 0 bases and J by 9 bases, with 15 bases left in between. The CDR3 contains 14 residues. CDR1 is GTSNPN and CDR2 is SVGIG in the germline V gene (reference sequence). Written as DNA, the CDR3 is TGTGCCTGGAGTGTACAGGTTGGGGGGGGGCCCCAGCATTTT. Amino acids: CAWSVQVGGGPQHF.

This clone was counted only a few times. The rearrangement links TRBV7-2 to TRBJ2-1; no clear D gene. The V end lost 4 bases, the J end lost 2 bases, and 9 bases lay between the germline ends. This CDR3 spans 14 amino acids. The germline V gene has CDR1 SGHTA and CDR2 FQGNSA. The CDR3 reads CASSSVTAYNEQFF. Here the CDR3 DNA reads TGTGCCAGCAGCTCTGTTACGGCCTACAATGAGCAGTTCTTC.

This clone has just a few counts. The sample holds other DNA sequences that translate to the same CDR3. The genes are TRBV9 and TRBJ2-3, with D possibly TRBD2 on 5 matching bases. The germline gives CDR1 SGDLS, CDR2 YYNGEE. This CDR3 contains 14 residues. Deletions cut 0 bases from V and 0 bases from J, with 5 bases between. This CDR3 is CASSVGGSTDTQYF. The DNA for the CDR3 is TGTGCCAGCAGCGTAGGCGGGAGCACAGATACGCAGTATTTT.

This sequence joins TRBV11-2 and TRBJ2-3; D is perhaps TRBD1 (5 bases). Trimming stripped 1 base from V and 0 bases from J, with 8 bases between. Germline lookup yields CDR1 SGHAT and CDR2 FQNNGV. The CDR3 totals 15 residues. This CDR3 reads CASSLGGTSTDTQYF. CDR3 sequence (DNA): TGTGCCAGCAGCTTAGGGGGCACCAGCACAGATACGCAGTATTTT.

The chain couples TRBV4-1 to TRBJ2-1; 7 bases fit TRBD2. Trimming at V came to 1 base and at J to 2 bases, leaving 5 bases not matched to a gene. The germline V gene has CDR1 MGHRA and CDR2 YSYEKL. This CDR3 region has 16 residues. DNA for the CDR3: TGCGCCAGCAGCCAAGTGGCGGGAGTCCCCTACAATGAGCAGTTCTTC. Translation: CASSQVAGVPYNEQFF.

In its sample, this clone was seen a few times. The V gene is TRBV18, the J gene TRBJ2-1, with 13 bases matching TRBD2. The CDR3 contains 12 residues. Trimming cost V 4 bases and J 16 bases; bases outside gene matches: 4. Germline V gives CDR1 KGHSH, CDR2 LQKENI. The CDR3 loop is CASSQGLAGDFF. The CDR3 region has the DNA TGTGCCAGCTCACAAGGACTAGCGGGAGATTTCTTC. The whole variable domain, remainder taken from reference TRBV18 and TRBJ2-1, is NAGVMQNPRHLVRRRGQEARLRCSPMKGHSHVYWYRQLPEEGLKFMVYLQKENIIDESGMPKERFSAEFPKEGPSILRIQQVVRGDSAAYFCASSQGLAGDFFGPGTRLTVL.

This clone has only a few counts. The chain uses TRBV15 and TRBJ2-1, with 8 bases that match TRBD2. Germline loops: CDR1 LNHNV, CDR2 YYDKDF (reference sequence). Trimming at V came to 4 bases and at J to 7 bases, leaving 9 bases not matched to a gene. The CDR3 covers 15 residues. CDR3 in amino acids: CATSIGGLGRNEQFF. The CDR3 DNA reads as TGTGCCACCAGCATCGGGGGACTAGGAAGGAATGAGCAGTTCTTC.

This clone was observed a handful of times. The gene calls are TRBV6-5 and TRBJ2-2; unclear D gene. CDR1 is MNHEY and CDR2 is SVGAGI in the germline V gene. The CDR3 has 11 amino acids. V lost 8 bases, J lost 7 bases, and 8 bases lay in between. CDR3 sequence reads: CASRRSGELFF. CDR3 bases: TGTGCCAGCCGGCGGAGCGGGGAGCTGTTTTTT.

This clone was recorded a few times. The rearrangement links TRBV29-1 to TRBJ1-5; 8 bases are shared with TRBD1. The V segment lost 3 bases and the J segment 4 bases; nucleotides outside the gene matches: 2. The CDR3 covers 13 residues. CDR1 is SQVTM and CDR2 is ANQGSEA in the germline V gene. CDR3 DNA sequence: TGCAGCGTTGAGACAGGGGAGAATCAGCCCCAGCATTTT. It translates to CSVETGENQPQHF.

The V gene is TRBV9, the J gene TRBJ2-1, with 10 nucleotides matching TRBD2. CDR3 length: 15 amino acids. V dropped 3 bases and J dropped 9; count of bases not matched to a gene: 9. In germline, CDR1 is SGDLS, CDR2 YYNGEE. CDR3 sequence (DNA): TGTGCCAGCAGCGCACCGGGACTAGCGTCTGGTGAGCAGTTCTTC. Translation gives CASSAPGLASGEQFF.

This clone was seen more than once but under ten times. The chain employs TRBV4-2 and TRBJ2-3; D is unresolved. V was trimmed by 2 bases and J by 1 base, leaving 10 bases between them. CDR1 is LGHNA and CDR2 is YNFKEQ in the germline V gene. The CDR3 totals 15 residues. The CDR3 sequence is CASSQTESGTDTQYF. CDR3 coding DNA: TGTGCCAGCAGCCAAACCGAATCAGGCACAGATACGCAGTATTTT.

The CDR3 sequence: CSATIRGVHEQYF. The CDR3 bases are TGCAGCGCCACCATCCGTGGAGTGCACGAGCAGTACTTC. The chain recombines TRBV29-1 with TRBJ2-7, with D uncertain. The germline V gene has CDR1 SQVTM and CDR2 ANQGSEA. V was cut by 7 bases and J by 5 bases, with 18 bases left in between. This CDR3 spans 13 amino acids.

This clone has just a few counts. Other DNA sequences in the sample encode the same CDR3. J is TRBJ1-1 and V is TRBV5-1, with D maybe TRBD1 (5 bases). V was trimmed by 0 bases and J by 1 base, leaving 7 bases between them. The CDR3 totals 14 residues. Germline V CDR1 and CDR2: SGHRS, YFSETQ. In DNA form, the CDR3 reads TGCGCCAGCAGCTTGGGACAGCCGAACACTGAAGCTTTCTTT. This translates into CASSLGQPNTEAFF.

The gene calls are TRBV11-2 and TRBJ1-3; TRBD1 matches at 8 bases. Germline CDR1 reads SGHAT; CDR2 reads FQNNGV. The CDR3 totals 16 residues. With V trimmed by 4 bases and J by 2 bases, 7 bases remained unmatched. The CDR3 region is CASSSYQDRAGNTIYF. CDR3 bases: TGTGCCAGCAGCTCCTACCAGGACAGGGCTGGAAACACCATATATTTT.

This sequence joins TRBV19 and TRBJ2-7; D is perhaps TRBD2 (5 bases). The CDR3 covers 13 residues. Trimming removed 3 bases at V and 6 bases at J, with 12 bases between. From germline, CDR1 is LNHDA and CDR2 SQIVND (reference sequence). In DNA form, the CDR3 reads TGTGCCAGTAGTATCGCGCTAGCAACCGAGCAGTACTTC. It specifies CASSIALATEQYF.